These 25 T cell receptor beta chains were all obtained from the same sample, sequenced in a study of blood T cell repertoires in COVID-19. TCRdb's table, derived via immunoSEQ multiplex PCR, lists solely in-frame clones and lacks some. Of 95,000 to 100,000 clones in the sample, around 80% are singletons; the top ten hold 24%. The sequenced sample consisted of peripheral blood. These receptors were collected from a human donor in a cohort sampled during active COVID-19.

This sequence joins TRBV28 and TRBJ2-3, with 8 bases that match TRBD2. The V and J ends lost 3 bases and 1 base, in that order; junction bases with no gene match: 9. This CDR3 contains 17 residues. Per germline, CDR1 MDHEN and CDR2 SYDVKM. DNA for the CDR3: TGTGCCAGCAGTTTCGGTGCACTAGCGGATCGCACAGATACGCAGTATTTT. This encodes CASSFGALADRTDTQYF.

The chain joins TRBV5-4 to TRBJ2-4, with D hard to call. This CDR3 is built from 19 residues. Germline V gene data show CDR1 as SGHNT and CDR2 as YYREEE (reference sequence). Trimming removed 0 bases from V and 0 bases from J, with 19 bases in between. CDR3 region: CASSLDSRQPFLAKNIQYF. Written as DNA, the CDR3 is TGTGCCAGCAGCTTGGATTCTAGGCAGCCATTCCTAGCCAAAAACATTCAGTACTTC. The full variable domain, completed using reference TRBV5-4 and TRBJ2-4, is ETGVTQSPTHLIKTRGQQVTLRCSSQSGHNTVSWYQQALGQGPQFIFQYYREEENGRGNFPPRFSGLQFPNYSSELNVNALELDDSALYLCASSLDSRQPFLAKNIQYFGAGTRLSVL.

The chain is built from TRBV5-1 and TRBJ1-1; D might be TRBD1 (5 bases). Deletions cut 4 bases from V and 6 bases from J, with 16 bases between. CDR1 and CDR2 from the germline V gene are SGHRS and YFSETQ. The CDR3 extends over 14 amino acids. The CDR3 sequence: CASSTTGVRPEAFF. For the CDR3, the DNA is TGCGCCAGCAGCACCACAGGAGTTCGGCCTGAAGCTTTCTTT.

Concerning this clone: An end of the junction differs from the germline gene, which may be a read error. The rearrangement uses TRBV7-7 and TRBJ2-1; D perhaps matches TRBD2 (5 bases). Germline CDR1 reads SSHAT; CDR2 reads FNYEAQ (reference sequence). The CDR3 is made up of 15 amino acids. CDR3 protein: CASSLRWETYNEQFF. CDR3 in DNA: TGTGCTAGCAGCTTAAGGTGGGAGACATACAATGAGCAGTTCTTC.

This clone was detected only once. J is TRBJ1-2 and V is TRBV3-1 (or the pseudogene TRBV3-2); possibly TRBD1 for D (5 bases). This CDR3 has 17 residues. CDR1 is LGHDT and CDR2 is YNNKEL in the germline V gene (reference sequence). V was pared by 4 bases and J by 4 bases, with 22 bases between. The CDR3 sequence is CASSLSQRLGGLYGYTF. CDR3 DNA sequence: TGTGCCAGCAGCCTAAGCCAACGTTTGGGGGGACTCTATGGCTACACCTTC.

CDR3 residues: CASSLSLGGGLNTEAFF. In DNA form, the CDR3 reads TGTGCCAGCAGTTTATCGTTGGGGGGGGGCCTGAACACTGAAGCTTTCTTT. V is TRBV27 and J is TRBJ1-1, with D perhaps TRBD1 (6 bases). Germline CDR1 MNHEY, CDR2 SMNVEV (reference sequence). V lost 0 bases, J lost 0 bases, and 14 bases lay in between. The CDR3 consists of 17 residues.

The chain couples TRBV6-2 or TRBV6-3 to TRBJ1-4, with D possibly matching TRBD1 (5 bases). This CDR3 spans 16 amino acids. V was clipped by 6 bases and J by 5 bases, with 19 bases between them. In germline, CDR1 is MNHEY, CDR2 SVGEGT. CDR3: CASSPRGGVVNEKLFF. The CDR3 nucleotides are TGTGCCAGCAGCCCTCGGGGGGGGGTGGTAAATGAAAAACTGTTTTTT.

This chain joins TRBV6-5 and TRBJ1-3, with D maybe TRBD1 (6 bases). Germline V gene sequence: CDR1 MNHEY, CDR2 SVGAGI. Between the trimmed V and J ends, which lost 7 bases and 7 bases, there was a span of 17 bases. CDR3 length: 14 residues. The CDR3 DNA is TGTGCCAGCACCCGGCAGGCAGGGGAGAACACCATATATTTT. Encoded protein: CASTRQAGENTIYF.

This clone was observed a single time. V is TRBV27 and J is TRBJ2-5, with unresolved D. CDR1 MNHEY and CDR2 SMNVEV come from the germline V gene (reference sequence). V was shortened by 2 bases and J by 7 bases, with 8 bases between the two germline ends. The CDR3 is 12 residues long. The CDR3 DNA reads as TGTGCCAGCAGTTTAGGGTCGGGGACCCAGTACTTC. It yields the protein CASSLGSGTQYF.

The count of this clone is one. V is TRBV12-3 or TRBV12-4 and J is TRBJ1-1; D is unclear. Trimming took 5 bases from V and 6 from J, leaving 7 bases between them. CDR3 length: 11 amino acids. CDR3 amino acids: CASSQEAEAFF. In DNA, the CDR3 is TGTGCCAGCAGTCAAGAGGCTGAAGCTTTCTTT.

This rearrangement joins TRBV11-2 to TRBJ2-7, with TRBD1 matching over 9 bases. The CDR3 runs 15 residues. CDR1 and CDR2 from the germline V gene are SGHAT and FQNNGV. The V segment lost 2 bases and the J segment 2 bases; nucleotides outside the gene matches: 4. Written as DNA, the CDR3 is TGTGCCAGCAGCTTAACAGGGGGCCCGGCCTACGAGCAGTACTTC. Protein sequence: CASSLTGGPAYEQYF. Full variable domain (missing parts from reference TRBV11-2 and TRBJ2-7): EAGVAQSPRYKIIEKRQSVAFWCNPISGHATLYWYQQILGQGPKLLIQFQNNGVVDDSQLPKDRFSAERLKGVDSTLKIQPAKLEDSAVYLCASSLTGGPAYEQYFGPGTRLTVT.

Of note for this clone: In the same sample, other DNA sequences code for this CDR3. The J gene is TRBJ2-7, the V gene TRBV18; D is unclear. Germline V gene lookup returns CDR1 KGHSH and CDR2 LQKENI. Trimming removed 3 bases at V and 2 bases at J, with 11 bases between. The CDR3 spans 14 residues. The CDR3 is CASSPTVITYEQYF. The CDR3 DNA reads TGTGCCAGCTCACCTACAGTTATTACCTACGAGCAGTACTTC.

The chain employs TRBV2 and TRBJ2-5; 14 nucleotides line up with TRBD2. The junction had 10 bases not matched to a gene; V was cut back by 6 bases and J by 4 bases. CDR1 is SNHLY, CDR2 FYNNEI, per germline. CDR3 length: 17 amino acids. The CDR3 bases are TGTGCCAGCAGGCCGACTAGCGGGAGGGCCAGAGGAGAGACCCAGTACTTC. Its translation: CASRPTSGRARGETQYF.

The chain uses TRBV2 and TRBJ1-1; a weak D match, TRBD1 (5 bases). V lost 3 bases to trimming and J lost 3 bases, with 17 bases between them. CDR1 SNHLY and CDR2 FYNNEI come from the germline V gene. CDR3 length: 16 amino acids. The CDR3 DNA reads TGTGCCAGCAGTGAGGACGTAGGGGTATCAGACACTGAAGCTTTCTTT. Protein product: CASSEDVGVSDTEAFF.

This clone has only one observation. The rearrangement uses TRBV5-5 and TRBJ2-5; 10 positions agree with TRBD2. Germline V CDR1 and CDR2: SGHKS, YYEKEE (reference sequence). CDR3 size: 18 residues. The V gene end was trimmed by 0 bases and the J gene end by 1 base; junction bases not matched to a gene: 9. CDR3 sequence: CASSLGPSGGSVQETQYF. CDR3 nucleotides: TGTGCCAGCAGCTTGGGGCCTAGCGGGGGTTCGGTCCAAGAGACCCAGTACTTC. The full variable domain, its missing parts supplied by reference TRBV5-5 and TRBJ2-5, is DAGVTQSPTHLIKTRGQQVTLRCSPISGHKSVSWYQQVLGQGPQFIFQYYEKEERGRGNFPDRFSARQFPNYSSELNVNALLLGDSALYLCASSLGPSGGSVQETQYFGPGTRLLVL.

The rearrangement links TRBV4-1 to TRBJ2-1, with a weak D call TRBD1 (5 bases). The ends were cut back, 1 base at V and 1 base at J, with 14 bases in the middle. CDR3 length: 17 amino acids. Germline-derived CDR1 and CDR2 are MGHRA and YSYEKL. The CDR3 loop is CASSQVQGRGSYNEQFF. CDR3 nucleotide sequence: TGCGCCAGCAGCCAAGTACAAGGAAGGGGTTCCTACAATGAGCAGTTCTTC.

The rearrangement joins TRBV6-6 to TRBJ1-2, with D tentatively TRBD1 (5 bases). This CDR3 has 16 amino acids. Trimming shortened V by 6 bases and J by 0 bases, and 17 bases separated the two germline ends. Germline assignment: CDR1 MNHNY and CDR2 SVGAGI (reference sequence). CDR3 nucleotide sequence: TGTGCCAGCAGCCCCCCGACGGGGGTGACTAACTATGGCTACACCTTC. It translates to CASSPPTGVTNYGYTF.

Worth noting for this clone: Different DNA sequences within this sample yield the same CDR3. The J gene is TRBJ2-7, the V gene TRBV5-1, with 8 bases lining up with TRBD1. The germline gives CDR1 SGHRS, CDR2 YFSETQ. V gave up 0 bases and J gave up 0 bases; unmatched junction bases: 2. The CDR3 is 15 amino acids. CDR3 loop: CASSLGGTGSYEQYF. The CDR3 nucleotides are TGCGCCAGCAGCTTGGGCGGGACAGGCTCCTACGAGCAGTACTTC. The full variable domain, its missing parts supplied by reference TRBV5-1 and TRBJ2-7, is KAGVTQTPRYLIKTRGQQVTLSCSPISGHRSVSWYQQTPGQGLQFLFEYFSETQRNKGNFPGRFSGRQFSNSRSEMNVSTLELGDSALYLCASSLGGTGSYEQYFGPGTRLTVT.

This clone was counted between two and nine times. The chain is built from TRBV28 and TRBJ1-2; D perhaps matches TRBD1 (5 bases). CDR1 is MDHEN and CDR2 is SYDVKM in the germline V gene. The V gene lost 2 bases and the J gene lost 5 bases, with 12 bases spanning the gap. CDR3 length equals 14 residues. CDR3 sequence reads: CASSLQGRGYGYTF. CDR3 DNA: TGTGCCAGCAGTTTACAGGGAAGGGGTTATGGCTACACCTTC.

V and J are TRBV2 and TRBJ1-6, with 8 bases that match TRBD1. The CDR3 runs to 16 residues. Per the germline V gene, CDR1 is SNHLY and CDR2 is FYNNEI. The J segment lost 7 bases and the V segment lost 3 bases, leaving 8 bases of the junction unmatched. The CDR3 protein is CASSDIRDRRNSPLHF. As DNA, the CDR3 is TGTGCCAGCAGTGATATCCGGGACAGGAGAAATTCACCCCTCCACTTT.

The J gene is TRBJ1-3, the V gene TRBV7-6; no firm D call. Trimming took 5 bases from V and 0 from J, leaving 14 bases between them. CDR3 length equals 16 residues. Looked up from germline, CDR1 is SGHVS and CDR2 is FNYEAQ. Here the CDR3 reads CASSRSPVSSGNTIYF. The DNA for the CDR3 is TGTGCCAGCAGCCGTTCTCCGGTTAGCTCTGGAAACACCATATATTTT.

The chain has TRBV12-3 or TRBV12-4 and TRBJ1-6, with D hard to call. The V and J ends lost 4 bases and 8 bases respectively, with 9 bases between them. The CDR3 spans 13 residues. The CDR3 here is CASSSQAHSPLHF. In nucleotides, the CDR3 is TGTGCCAGCAGTTCCCAGGCCCATTCACCCCTCCACTTT.

This sequence joins TRBV10-2 and TRBJ2-2, with a possible D match to TRBD1 (5 bases). CDR3 length: 15 amino acids. Looked up from germline, CDR1 is WSHSY and CDR2 is SAAADI. V was clipped by 2 bases and J by 0 bases, with 7 bases between them. The CDR3 nucleotides are TGCGCCAGCAGTGAGCAGGGCGCGAACACCGGGGAGCTGTTTTTT. Translated, it gives CASSEQGANTGELFF.

This sequence joins TRBV9 and TRBJ2-7; 9 bases align to TRBD1. Germline-derived CDR1 and CDR2 are SGDLS and YYNGEE. This CDR3 spans 14 amino acids. Losses at the gene ends were 0 bases for V and 4 bases for J; bases not matched to a gene: 2. The CDR3 reads CASSVGGTGYEQYF. CDR3 bases: TGTGCCAGCAGCGTAGGCGGGACAGGGTACGAGCAGTACTTC.

This clone was observed a single time. J is TRBJ1-1 and V is TRBV27, with D unresolved. V shed 2 bases and J shed 0 bases, with 10 bases lying between them. There are 15 residues in the CDR3. In germline, CDR1 is MNHEY, CDR2 SMNVEV (reference sequence). CDR3 nucleotide sequence: TGTGCCAGCAGTTTAAGCGGGCCGATGAACACTGAAGCTTTCTTT. This translates into CASSLSGPMNTEAFF.